The clone carrying this T cell receptor (beta chain) came up a few times. Antigen unknown. MiXCR, run by TCRdb on the reads, gives a single entry per CDR3 protein. This repertoire shows fewer than 850,000 distinct CDR3 sequences, 25% to 35% found once; its top ten account for about 12%. This specimen belongs to a study of T cell repertoires in cytomegalovirus infection. The starting material was cultured CD8+ T cells from PBMCs, obtained from culture after CMV antigen stimulation. This TCR came from a human donor in good health (CMV status not recorded). Some clones in this sample may be carry-over from other donors' samples.

The chain's CDR3 is CASSFVVLRSGTEAFF. CDR3 DNA: TGTGCCAGCAGTTTTGTAGTGTTGCGTTCGGGCACTGAAGCTTTCTTT. The V and J genes are TRBV12-3 or TRBV12-4 and TRBJ1-1, with unresolved D. V was cut by 3 bases and J by 4 bases, with 18 bases left in between. CDR3 length equals 16 residues.